Below are 10 T cell receptor beta chains sequenced from a single sample in a study of cytomegalovirus exposure and HLA in healthy donors. Clones were sequenced by immunoSEQ multiplex PCR, and TCRdb holds only the in-frame ones, with some missing. The table records around 180,000 clones, approximately 85% of them present only once. The sequenced material came from PBMCs. Receptors were obtained from a woman under 30 in good health and CMV-seronegative.

The V call is TRBV7-2, the J call TRBJ2-3; 8 bases map to TRBD2. V dropped 5 bases and J dropped 0; count of bases not matched to a gene: 4. Germline V lookup: CDR1 SGHTA, CDR2 FQGNSA. The CDR3 consists of 15 residues. This chain's CDR3 is CASSVSGASTDTQYF. The DNA for the CDR3 is TGTGCCAGCAGCGTTAGCGGGGCTAGCACAGATACGCAGTATTTT.

This chain links TRBV27 with TRBJ2-2, with 7 bases lining up with TRBD1. The CDR3 has 15 residues. CDR1 MNHEY and CDR2 SMNVEV come from the germline V gene (reference sequence). J was trimmed by 1 base and V by 3 bases; bases with no gene match: 2. CDR3 in amino acids: CASSLGTENTGELFF. The CDR3 coding sequence is TGTGCCAGCAGTTTGGGGACAGAGAACACCGGGGAGCTGTTTTTT.

This clone has a handful of counts. The rearrangement joins TRBV21-1 to TRBJ2-1; whether TRBD1, the table's D call, matches the DNA was not checked. TRBV21-1 is given as a pseudogene. This CDR3 is built from 14 residues. Here the CDR3 DNA reads TGTGCCAGCAGCAGCCGGGACAGCATGGGAGAGCAGTTCTTC. It is translated as CASSSRDSMGEQFF.

The rearrangement uses TRBV2 and TRBJ2-3, with 10 bases lining up with TRBD2. The CDR3 totals 15 residues. Trimming took 8 bases from V and 3 from J; bases not matched to a gene: 8. Per germline, CDR1 SNHLY and CDR2 FYNNEI. CDR3 sequence: CASRAAGGHTDTQYF. The CDR3 DNA is TGTGCCAGCCGGGCAGCGGGGGGGCATACAGATACGCAGTATTTT.

J is TRBJ1-2 and V is TRBV19, with 7 nucleotides matching TRBD1. V lost 3 bases to trimming and J lost 11 bases; unmatched junction nucleotides: 9. The CDR3 contains 13 residues. Germline lookup yields CDR1 LNHDA and CDR2 SQIVND (reference sequence). The CDR3 spells CASSMTGQAGYTF. The CDR3 DNA follows: TGTGCCAGTAGTATGACCGGACAGGCCGGTTACACCTTC.

The V gene is TRBV4-2, the J gene TRBJ1-4; D uncertain. The V gene lost 2 bases and the J gene lost 5 bases, with 9 bases spanning the gap. CDR1 LGHNA and CDR2 YNFKEQ come from the germline V gene. The CDR3 runs 14 residues. The CDR3 loop reads CASSQPTVNEKLFF. The CDR3, as DNA: TGTGCCAGCAGCCAACCTACGGTGAATGAAAAACTGTTTTTT.

The chain links TRBV19 to TRBJ1-2; 12 bases agree with TRBD1. The CDR3 consists of 17 residues. Germline loops: CDR1 LNHDA, CDR2 SQIVND (reference sequence). V lost 4 bases and J lost 5; bases outside the gene matches: 11. The CDR3 sequence: CASSTSGTGGAFYGYTF. The CDR3 nucleotides read TGTGCCAGTAGTACCTCCGGGACAGGGGGCGCTTTTTATGGCTACACCTTC.

This clone occurred once. This chain uses TRBV30 with TRBJ1-5, with D perhaps TRBD1 (5 bases). Trimming shortened V by 2 bases and J by 5 bases, and 10 bases separated the two germline ends. CDR3 length: 13 amino acids. Per germline, CDR1 GTSNPN and CDR2 SVGIG (reference sequence). As DNA, the CDR3 is TGTGCCTGGAGTACCAGGGTCGATCAGCCCCAGCATTTT. This codes for CAWSTRVDQPQHF.

This clone was seen only a few times. The chain joins TRBV4-1 to TRBJ1-2; a weak D match, TRBD1 (6 bases). Trimming removed 5 bases at V and 2 bases at J, with 21 bases between. The germline V gene encodes CDR1 MGHRA and CDR2 YSYEKL. This CDR3 is 17 amino acids long. The CDR3 nucleotides read TGCGCCAGCAGCTCATACACAGGGAAGAAGGGGAACTATGGCTACACCTTC. As protein: CASSSYTGKKGNYGYTF.

V and J are TRBV18 and TRBJ2-7, with 8 bases fitting TRBD2. The CDR3 covers 16 residues. V dropped 3 bases and J dropped 0; count of bases not matched to a gene: 7. Germline CDR1 and CDR2: KGHSH and LQKENI. CDR3 sequence reads: CASSPSTSASSYEQYF. DNA for the CDR3: TGTGCCAGCTCACCTTCGACTAGCGCTAGCTCCTACGAGCAGTACTTC.